This T cell receptor beta chain was sequenced in a study of lymphopenia after photon versus proton radiotherapy. The CDR3 extends over 14 amino acids. The V gene end was trimmed by 3 bases and the J gene end by 5 bases; junction bases not matched to a gene: 4. Looked up from germline, CDR1 is MNHEY and CDR2 is SMNVEV (reference sequence). Overall study results and limits: Authors raise, but do not show, better survival with proton therapy.

Worth noting for this clone: No antigen is known for it.

Sequencing used immunoSEQ multiplex PCR; TCRdb keeps in-frame clones, though not all of them. Found here are about 26,000 clones, 75% to 90% of them singletons; the top ten hold under 4%. V gene TRBV27 combines with J gene TRBJ2-5; 9 nucleotides line up with TRBD1. The sequence was obtained from a woman aged 45-65 years with pancreatic cancer. The sample consisted of peripheral blood, taken from a patient treated with photon-based radiotherapy. The CDR3 is CASSLGTGRETQYF. In nucleotides, the CDR3 is TGTGCCAGCAGTTTGGGGACAGGGAGGGAGACCCAGTACTTC.